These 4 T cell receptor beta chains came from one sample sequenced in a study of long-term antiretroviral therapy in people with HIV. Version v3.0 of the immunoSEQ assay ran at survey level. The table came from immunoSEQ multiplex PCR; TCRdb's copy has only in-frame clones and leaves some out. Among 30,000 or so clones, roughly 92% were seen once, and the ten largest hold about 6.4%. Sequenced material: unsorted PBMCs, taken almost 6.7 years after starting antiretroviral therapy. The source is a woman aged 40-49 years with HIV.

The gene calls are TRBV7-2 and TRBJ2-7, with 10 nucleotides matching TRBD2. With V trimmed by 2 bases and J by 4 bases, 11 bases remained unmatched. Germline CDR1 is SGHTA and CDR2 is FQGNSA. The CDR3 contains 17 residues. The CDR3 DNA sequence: TGTGCCAGCAGCTTAAAAGTCCCTAGCGGGGGTCGATACGAGCAGTACTTC. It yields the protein CASSLKVPSGGRYEQYF.

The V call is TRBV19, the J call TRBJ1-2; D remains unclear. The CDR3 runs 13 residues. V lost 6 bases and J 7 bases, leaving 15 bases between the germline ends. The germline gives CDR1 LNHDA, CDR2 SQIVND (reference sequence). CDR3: CASSKVTSGGYTF. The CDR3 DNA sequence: TGTGCCAGTAGCAAGGTAACTAGCGGTGGCTACACCTTC. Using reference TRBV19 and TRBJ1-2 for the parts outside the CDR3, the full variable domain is DGGITQSPKYLFRKEGQNVTLSCEQNLNHDAMYWYRQDPGQGLRLIYYSQIVNDFQKGDIAEGYSVSREKKESFPLTVTSAQKNPTAFYLCASSKVTSGGYTFGSGTRLTVV.

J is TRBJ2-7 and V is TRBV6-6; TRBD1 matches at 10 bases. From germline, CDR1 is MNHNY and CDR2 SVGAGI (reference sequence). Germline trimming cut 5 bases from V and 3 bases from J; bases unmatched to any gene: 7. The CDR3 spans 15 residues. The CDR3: CASSTPDRGYYEQYF. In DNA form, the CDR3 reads TGTGCCAGCAGTACTCCGGACAGGGGGTACTACGAGCAGTACTTC.

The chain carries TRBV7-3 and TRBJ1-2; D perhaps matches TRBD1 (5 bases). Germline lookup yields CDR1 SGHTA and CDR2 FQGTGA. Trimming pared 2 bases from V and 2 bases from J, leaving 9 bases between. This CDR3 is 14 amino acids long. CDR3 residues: CASSLQGGNYGYTF. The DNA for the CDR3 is TGTGCCAGCAGCTTACAGGGAGGCAACTATGGCTACACCTTC.